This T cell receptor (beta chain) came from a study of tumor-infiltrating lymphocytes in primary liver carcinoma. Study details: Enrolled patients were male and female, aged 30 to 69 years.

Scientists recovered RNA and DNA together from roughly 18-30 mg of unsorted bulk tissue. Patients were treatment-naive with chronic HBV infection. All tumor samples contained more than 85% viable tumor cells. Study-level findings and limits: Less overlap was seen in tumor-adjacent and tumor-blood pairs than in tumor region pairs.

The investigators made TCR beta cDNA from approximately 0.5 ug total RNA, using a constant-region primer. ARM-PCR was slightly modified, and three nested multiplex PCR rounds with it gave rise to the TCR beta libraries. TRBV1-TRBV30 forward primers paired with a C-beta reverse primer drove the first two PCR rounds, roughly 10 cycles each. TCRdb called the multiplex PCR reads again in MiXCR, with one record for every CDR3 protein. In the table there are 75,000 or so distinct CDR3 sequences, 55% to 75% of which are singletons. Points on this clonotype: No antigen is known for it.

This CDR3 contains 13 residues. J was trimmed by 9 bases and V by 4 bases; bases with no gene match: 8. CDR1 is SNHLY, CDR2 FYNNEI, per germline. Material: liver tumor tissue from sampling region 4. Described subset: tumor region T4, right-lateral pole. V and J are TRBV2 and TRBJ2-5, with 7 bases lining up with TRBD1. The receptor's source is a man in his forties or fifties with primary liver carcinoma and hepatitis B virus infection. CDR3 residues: CASSGTGQEAQYF. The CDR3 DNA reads TGTGCCAGCAGTGGGACAGGACAGGAGGCCCAGTACTTC.